The rows below give T cell receptor beta chains drawn from one sample of a study of CD8 T cells in ankylosing spondylitis. TCRdb re-analysed the 5' RACE reads in MiXCR, keeping a single row per CDR3 protein. The sample lists a few hundred thousand distinct CDR3 sequences, more than 20% occurring once. The sequencing sample was made of blood, either unsorted or a sorted T cell fraction (not recorded which). The receptors were gathered from a male donor with ankylosing spondylitis. Both conserved end residues are part of each CDR3.

>TRBV5-4
CASSLGTSAVNTEAFF
>TRBV11-2
CASSSYPGTGSSGNTIYF
>TRBV12-3/TRBV12-4
CASSLDDPLAKNIQYF
>TRBV5-1
CASSLVTGWNEKLFF
>TRBV9
CASSVAPGYEQYF
>TRBV9
CASSKLGRGTYEQYF
>TRBV28
CASSFWGTYEQYF
>TRBV3-1
CASSALAGAPYEQYF
>TRBV10-2
CASSEDTEAFF
>TRBV5-5
CASTQGSGYNSPLHF
>TRBV10-3
CAISEMSGRAQETQYF
>TRBV20-1
CSARRSGTEAFF
>TRBV20-1
CSAFQDGHSGETQYF
>TRBV21-1
CASSKPKRRGSNSPLHF
>TRBV10-3
CAISRDGAGSDTQYF
>TRBV5-1
CASTYRGLFNNEQFF
>TRBV5-1
CASSSGRRGTNTEAFF
>TRBV5-1
CASQRGGQYEKLFF
>TRBV29-1
CSVARDSYEQYF
>TRBV3-1
CASSPRADGEQYF
>TRBV5-6
CASSRLAGGTYEQYF
>TRBV29-1
CSVDVGGRQETQYF
>TRBV6-1
CASIFSGRINEQFF
>TRBV28
CASSPIGGQGQETQYF
>TRBV28
CASTGGAYQETQYF
>TRBV7-2
CASSLAPSGLAGVYEQYF
>TRBV5-1
CASSSGTGDFDEQFF
>TRBV5-1
CASSLLPVSDTYEQYF
>TRBV7-2
CASSLGFGRARADTQYF
>TRBV11-3
CASSLGPGDGEQFF
>TRBV3-1
CASSQSETGRFF
>TRBV2
CASSDGTSGLHEQYF
>TRBV4-3
CASSQDRSREGVSGYTF
>TRBV30
CAWSVGLAGLNEQFF
>TRBV6-5
CASSYEREQFF
>TRBV7-2
CASSLGGNNSPLHF
>TRBV29-1
CSVVIPTRTYEQYF
>TRBV20-1
CSAPLGSNQPQHF
>TRBV7-9
CASSRGGGGDTDTQYF
>TRBV7-9
CASSLGDRTTNEKLFF
>TRBV28
CASNPLRRSGPLHF
>TRBV5-1
CASSSGQGAADTQYF
>TRBV5-1
CASSLGTEYYGYTF
>TRBV20-1
CSARPFREESYEQYF
>TRBV5-5
CASSPRPGNYGYTF
>TRBV5-1
CASSADRPNEQFF